What follows are 7 T cell receptor beta chains derived from one specimen sequenced in a study of cytomegalovirus exposure and HLA in healthy donors. The PCR ran on 60 Vbeta and 13 Jbeta primers. TCRdb's copy holds only in-frame clones and misses some; the assay was immunoSEQ multiplex PCR. The table has roughly 71,000 clones, around 70% seen once; the top ten hold about 20%. The sequenced material came from PBMCs. These receptors all come from a man between 40 and 49 years old in good health and CMV-seropositive.

The chain joins TRBV4-1 to TRBJ1-6; TRBD1 matches at 7 bases. CDR1 is MGHRA and CDR2 is YSYEKL in the germline V gene. The CDR3 sequence is 13 residues long. The V segment lost 3 bases and the J segment 10 bases; nucleotides outside the gene matches: 3. DNA of the CDR3: TGCGCCAGCAGCCAGACAGGGTCCTCACCCCTCCACTTT. Protein sequence: CASSQTGSSPLHF.

In this sample, this clone turned up once. This sequence joins TRBV28 and TRBJ1-2; D perhaps matches TRBD1 (6 bases). The CDR3 consists of 14 residues. Germline values: CDR1 MDHEN, CDR2 SYDVKM. Trimming took 6 bases from V and 1 from J, leaving 12 bases between them. Here the CDR3 DNA reads TGTGCCAGCAGCCAAGGGGGGGATAACTATGGCTACACCTTC. It specifies CASSQGGDNYGYTF.

The chain carries TRBV29-1 and TRBJ2-7; TRBD2 is a possible D gene (6 bases). CDR1 is SQVTM, CDR2 ANQGSEA, per germline. The CDR3 covers 14 residues. Trimming pared 7 bases from V and 5 bases from J, leaving 21 bases between. CDR3 nucleotide sequence: TGCAGCGCGGAGTCGGGGCGGGAAAGGGACGAGCAGTACTTC. This encodes CSAESGRERDEQYF.

The chain recombines TRBV5-1 with TRBJ1-6; possible D gene TRBD1, 5 bases. CDR3 length: 16 amino acids. V shed 2 bases and J shed 4 bases, with 13 bases lying between them. CDR1 is SGHRS and CDR2 is YFSETQ in the germline V gene. In DNA, the CDR3 is TGCGCCAGCAGCTTTGGGAGGGGCCAGTATAATTCACCCCTCCACTTT. Translated, it gives CASSFGRGQYNSPLHF.

This chain links TRBV7-3 with TRBJ2-7; D unresolved. Trimming shortened V by 0 bases and J by 3 bases, and 6 bases separated the two germline ends. Germline values: CDR1 SGHTA, CDR2 FQGTGA. This CDR3 region has 13 residues. The CDR3 DNA reads as TGTGCCAGCAGCTTAACAGGAGTCTACGAGCAGTACTTC. Its protein product is CASSLTGVYEQYF.

The chain is built from TRBV9 and TRBJ2-1, with D tentatively TRBD2 (6 bases). The germline V gene has CDR1 SGDLS and CDR2 YYNGEE. Trimming shortened V by 4 bases and J by 7 bases, and 18 bases separated the two germline ends. This CDR3 has 15 amino acids. The CDR3 sequence is CASSPRHGGGNEQFF. As DNA, the CDR3 is TGTGCCAGCAGCCCACGGCATGGAGGAGGGAATGAGCAGTTCTTC.

This clone has only a few counts. The chain combines TRBV9 with TRBJ2-7, with TRBD1 as a possible D gene (6 bases). Germline V CDR1 and CDR2: SGDLS, YYNGEE. The CDR3 loop spans 14 amino acids. The V gene lost 1 base and the J gene lost 3 bases, with 11 bases spanning the gap. The CDR3 DNA follows: TGTGCCAGCAGCGTAACGCAGGGGATCTACGAGCAGTACTTC. This codes for CASSVTQGIYEQYF.